The 5 T cell receptor beta chains listed next were all sequenced from one sample in a study of blood T cell repertoires in COVID-19. The table came from immunoSEQ multiplex PCR; TCRdb's copy has only in-frame clones and leaves some out. Of 150,000 or so clones listed, roughly four fifths are singletons. Material for sequencing was peripheral blood. All receptors come from a woman aged 60-70 years with acute or convalescent COVID-19.

The CDR3 spells CASRQPNSPLHF. CDR3 DNA: TGTGCCAGCAGACAGCCGAATTCACCCCTCCACTTT. The chain has TRBV6-5 and TRBJ1-6; D is ambiguous. CDR1 MNHEY and CDR2 SVGAGI come from the germline V gene. The CDR3 sequence is 12 residues long. Trimming shortened V by 6 bases and J by 7 bases, and 7 bases separated the two germline ends.

The chain recombines TRBV12-5 with TRBJ1-2; 7 bases match TRBD1. Germline CDR1 reads LGHNT; CDR2 reads FRNRAP. The CDR3 runs 13 residues. V dropped 7 bases and J dropped 2; count of bases not matched to a gene: 4. The CDR3 loop is CASARTGNYGYTF. CDR3 nucleotides: TGTGCTAGTGCCAGGACAGGAAACTATGGCTACACCTTC.

This clone was observed a single time. The chain has TRBV5-4 and TRBJ1-2, with 7 positions matching TRBD1. The CDR3 has 14 amino acids. V trimming: 4 bases; J trimming: 4 bases; junction bases outside the gene matches: 7. CDR1 is SGHNT, CDR2 YYREEE, per germline (reference sequence). The CDR3 protein is CASSSGTATYGYTF. DNA for the CDR3: TGTGCCAGCAGCAGTGGGACAGCAACCTATGGCTACACCTTC. The full variable domain, completed using reference TRBV5-4 and TRBJ1-2, is ETGVTQSPTHLIKTRGQQVTLRCSSQSGHNTVSWYQQALGQGPQFIFQYYREEENGRGNFPPRFSGLQFPNYSSELNVNALELDDSALYLCASSSGTATYGYTFGSGTRLTVV.

This clone was observed a handful of times. This chain links TRBV28 with TRBJ2-1; 7 positions match TRBD2. The germline gives CDR1 MDHEN, CDR2 SYDVKM. Trimming took 7 bases from V and 9 from J; bases not matched to a gene: 15. The CDR3 spans 15 residues. CDR3 bases: TGTGCCAGCATCCCACCAGGTGGGAGGGCGATTGAGCAGTTCTTC. Amino acids: CASIPPGGRAIEQFF.

J is TRBJ2-5 and V is TRBV5-1; D is possibly TRBD1 (5 bases). Per the germline V gene, CDR1 is SGHRS and CDR2 is YFSETQ. CDR3 length: 14 amino acids. The V and J ends lost 2 bases and 3 bases respectively, with 11 bases between them. CDR3 DNA sequence: TGCGCCAGCAGCTTAACAGGAGCCAAAGAGACCCAGTACTTC. Translated: CASSLTGAKETQYF.